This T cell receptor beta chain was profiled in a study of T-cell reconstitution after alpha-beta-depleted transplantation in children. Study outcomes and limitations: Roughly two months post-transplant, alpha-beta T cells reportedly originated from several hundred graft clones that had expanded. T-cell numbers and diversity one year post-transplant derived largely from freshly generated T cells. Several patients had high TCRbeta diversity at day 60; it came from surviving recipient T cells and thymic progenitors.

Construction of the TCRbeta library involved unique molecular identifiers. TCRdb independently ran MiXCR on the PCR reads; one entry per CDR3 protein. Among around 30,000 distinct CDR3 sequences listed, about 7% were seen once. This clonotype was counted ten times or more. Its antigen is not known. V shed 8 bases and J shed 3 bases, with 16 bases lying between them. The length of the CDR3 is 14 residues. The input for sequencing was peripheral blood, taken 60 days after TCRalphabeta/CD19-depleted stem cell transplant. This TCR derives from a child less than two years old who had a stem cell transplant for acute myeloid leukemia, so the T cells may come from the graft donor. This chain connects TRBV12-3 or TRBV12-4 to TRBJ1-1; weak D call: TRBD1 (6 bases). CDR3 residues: CASSLGGPDTEAFF. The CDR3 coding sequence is TGTGCCAGCTCTTTAGGGGGGCCAGACACTGAAGCTTTCTTT.